Described below is a single TCR beta chain sequence and its context. Antigen: not known. PCR was performed a second time for about 7 to 12 cycles using a sample-barcoded 5' primer and a J-beta primer mix. TCRdb recomputed calls from the 5' RACE reads with MiXCR, one row per CDR3 protein. The sample has 1.5 million to 2 million distinct CDR3 sequences; approximately 39% are singletons. These data belong to a study of blood T cells in healthy people across ages. Study findings and constraints: The study regarded diversity estimates from one million T cells as underestimates. The study lacked donor CMV status, which possibly confounded expanded clonotype changes.

With V trimmed by 1 base and J by 6 bases, 12 bases remained unmatched. CDR3 length: 17 residues. Germline-derived CDR1 and CDR2 are SEHNR and FQNEAQ (reference sequence). Sequencing was carried out using blood. The clonotype originates from a human donor in good health. The rearrangement links TRBV7-9 to TRBJ2-3; 8 bases agree with TRBD2. The CDR3 DNA is TGTGCCAGCAGCTTAGGGTATCGGGGGGGATCCGCCGATACGCAGTATTTT. Its protein is CASSLGYRGGSADTQYF. Full variable domain (remainder filled in from reference TRBV7-9 and TRBJ2-3): DTGVSQNPRHKITKRGQNVTFRCDPISEHNRLYWYRQTLGQGPEFLTYFQNEAQLEKSRLLSDRFSAERPKGSFSTLEIQRTEQGDSAMYLCASSLGYRGGSADTQYFGPGTRLTVL.